This T cell receptor beta chain comes out of a study of identical twins. The germline V and J ends were trimmed by 5 bases and 0 bases, with 14 bases remaining between them. Germline V gene data show CDR1 as SGHTA and CDR2 as FQGNSA. The CDR3 spans 16 residues. TCRdb independently ran MiXCR on the 5' RACE reads; one entry per CDR3 protein. The sample yields 400,000 to 650,000 distinct CDR3 sequences, 22% seen once. These records were also assigned to another study, of T cells expressing NK-cell markers. Per that paper: Sorted CD3+CD56+NKG2C+, CD3+CD56+NKG2C- and CD3+CD56-NKG2C+ T cells supplied TCR beta repertoires. Seven HCMV-seropositive donors and one seronegative donor made up the eight sequenced donors.

The gene calls are TRBV7-2 and TRBJ2-4; D ambiguous. Source material: CD4+ T cells sorted from blood. This TCR derives from a young woman in good health. CDR3 sequence reads: CASSPPGSAAKNIQYF. The CDR3 DNA sequence: TGTGCCAGCAGCCCACCAGGTAGTGCAGCCAAAAACATTCAGTACTTC.